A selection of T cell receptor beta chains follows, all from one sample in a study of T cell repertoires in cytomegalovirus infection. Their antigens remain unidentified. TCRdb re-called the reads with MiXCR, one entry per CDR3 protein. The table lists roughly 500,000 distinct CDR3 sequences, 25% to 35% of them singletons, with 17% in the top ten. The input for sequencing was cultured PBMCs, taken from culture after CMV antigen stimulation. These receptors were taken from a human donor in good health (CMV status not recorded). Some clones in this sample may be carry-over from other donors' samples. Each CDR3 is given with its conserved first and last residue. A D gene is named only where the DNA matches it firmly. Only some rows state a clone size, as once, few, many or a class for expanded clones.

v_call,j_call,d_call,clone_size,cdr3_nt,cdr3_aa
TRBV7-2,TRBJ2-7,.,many,TGTGCCAGCAGCTTAGCAGGGAACTACGAGCAGTACTTC,CASSLAGNYEQYF
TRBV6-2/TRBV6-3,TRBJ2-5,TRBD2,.,TGTGCCAGCGGGAGACTAGCGGAAGAGACCCAGTACTTC,CASGRLAEETQYF
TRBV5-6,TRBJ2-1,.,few,TGTGCCAGCAGCCCCCTCGCCACCTACAATGAGCAGTTCTTC,CASSPLATYNEQFF
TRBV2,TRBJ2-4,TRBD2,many,TGTGCCAGCAGTTTTGAAGTACTAGCGGGAGTTTGGTCCAAAAACATTCAGTACTTC,CASSFEVLAGVWSKNIQYF
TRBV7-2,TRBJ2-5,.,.,TGTGCCAGCAGCCAGGGGCAGCCCGGCGAGACCCAGTACTTC,CASSQGQPGETQYF
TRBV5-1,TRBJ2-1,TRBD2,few,TGCGCCAGCAGCGCATCACTAGCGGGAGGGACCAATGAGCAGTTCTTC,CASSASLAGGTNEQFF
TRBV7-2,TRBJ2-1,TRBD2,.,TGTGCCAGCAGCTTAGGTCTCGGGAGGGCCCATGAGCAGTTCTTC,CASSLGLGRAHEQFF
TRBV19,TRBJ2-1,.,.,TGTGCCAGTAGTACAACAGAGGGATTGGGGGCATACAATGAGCAGTTCTTC,CASSTTEGLGAYNEQFF
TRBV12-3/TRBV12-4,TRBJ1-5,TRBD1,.,TGTGCCAGCAGGGGACAGAGCAATCAGCCCCAGCATTTT,CASRGQSNQPQHF
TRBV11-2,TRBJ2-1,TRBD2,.,TGTGCCAGCAGCTTAGTAGCGGGAAGTCACAATGAGCAGTTCTTC,CASSLVAGSHNEQFF
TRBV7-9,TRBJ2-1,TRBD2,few,TGTGCCAGCAGCCCACGGAGCGGGAGCGATGAGCAGTTCTTC,CASSPRSGSDEQFF
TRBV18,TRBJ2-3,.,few,TGTGCCAGCTCACACCGGGCCGAGTCCCCCACAGATACGCAGTATTTT,CASSHRAESPTDTQYF
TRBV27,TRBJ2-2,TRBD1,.,TGTGCCACCAGATCCCTAGGGGGCCCAAACACCGGGGAGCTGTTTTTT,CATRSLGGPNTGELFF
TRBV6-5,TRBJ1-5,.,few,.,CAQPYQCRTASNQPQHF
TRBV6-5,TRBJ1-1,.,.,TGTGCCAGCAGTACAGGGCAGGGAGCCCAGGACGCTTTCTTT,CASSTGQGAQDAFF
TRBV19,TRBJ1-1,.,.,TGTGCCAGTAGTCTAAATAGGGCAGGGCCCACTGAAGCTTTCTTT,CASSLNRAGPTEAFF
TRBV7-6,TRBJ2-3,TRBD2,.,TGTGCCAGCAGCTTGACTAGCGGGAGGACCCCAAGGGCGCAGTATTTT,CASSLTSGRTPRAQYF
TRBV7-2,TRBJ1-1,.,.,TGTGCCAGCAGTCACTGGACGGTGAACACTGAAGCTTTCTTT,CASSHWTVNTEAFF
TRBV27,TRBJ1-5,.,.,TGTGCCAGCAGTTCATTCGCCGGTGATAGCAATCAGCCCCAGCATTTT,CASSSFAGDSNQPQHF
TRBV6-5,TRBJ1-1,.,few,TGTGCCAGCAGCCTGTCGTCGGGCCCTAGAGGGGCAACTGAAGCTTTCTTT,CASSLSSGPRGATEAFF
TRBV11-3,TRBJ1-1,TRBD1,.,TGTGCCAGCAGCCTCATGACAGGGTTGGGTTTAGCTTTCTTT,CASSLMTGLGLAFF
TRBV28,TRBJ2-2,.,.,TGTGCCAGCAGTTTCCGAACCCGCAGCGGGGAGCTGTTTTTT,CASSFRTRSGELFF
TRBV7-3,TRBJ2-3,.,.,TGTGCCAGCAGCTGGGGTGGGGGAGATACGCAGTATTTT,CASSWGGGDTQYF
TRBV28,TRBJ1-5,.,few,TGTGCCAGCAGAGTATATAGCAATCAGCCCCAGCATTTT,CASRVYSNQPQHF
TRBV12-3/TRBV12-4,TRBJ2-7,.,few,TGTGCCAGCAGTGCGACGGGCTACGAGCAGTACTTC,CASSATGYEQYF
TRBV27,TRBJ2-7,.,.,TGTGCCAGCAGTGCCCGGGACCGCAGCTCCTACGAGCAGTACTTC,CASSARDRSSYEQYF
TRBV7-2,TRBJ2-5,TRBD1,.,TGTGCCAGCAGCCGGGACAGGGGATCCGGGACCCAGTACTTC,CASSRDRGSGTQYF
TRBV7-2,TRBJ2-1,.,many,TGTGCCAGCAGCTTGGTAGCGCAGAGCTCCTACAATGAGCAGTTCTTC,CASSLVAQSSYNEQFF
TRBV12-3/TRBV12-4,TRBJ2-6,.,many,TGTGCCAGCAGTTTAATGTTACCGGGGACTGGGGCCAACGTCCTGACTTTC,CASSLMLPGTGANVLTF
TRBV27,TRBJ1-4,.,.,TGTGCCAGCAGTTCGCTTCCAGGCAGGACTATGTTTTTT,CASSSLPGRTMFF
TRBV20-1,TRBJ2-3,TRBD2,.,TGCAGTGCTAGAGATCAGGGTGGTCTGCTAGCGGGCACAGATACGCAGTATTTT,CSARDQGGLLAGTDTQYF
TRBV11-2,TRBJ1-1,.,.,TGTGCCAGCAGCCGAGACAGGCTCACTGAAGCTTTCTTT,CASSRDRLTEAFF
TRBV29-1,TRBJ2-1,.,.,TGCAGCGTTGACCTTCGACAGTCCTACAATGAGCAGTTCTTC,CSVDLRQSYNEQFF
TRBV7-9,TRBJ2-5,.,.,TGTGCCAGCAGCTCACGAAAGGGGACAACTACGGAGACCCAGTACTTC,CASSSRKGTTTETQYF
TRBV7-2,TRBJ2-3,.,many,TGTGCCAGCAGCAAACGCCCTAGCACAGATACGCAGTATTTT,CASSKRPSTDTQYF
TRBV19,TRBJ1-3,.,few,TGTGCCAGTAGTATATCGACAGCCTCTGGAAACACCATATATTTT,CASSISTASGNTIYF
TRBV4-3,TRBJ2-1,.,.,TGCGCCAGCAGCCAAGGGGTGGACAATGAGCAGTTCTTC,CASSQGVDNEQFF
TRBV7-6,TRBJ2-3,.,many,TGTGCCAGCAGCTTCCGGCAGGATACGCAGTATTTT,CASSFRQDTQYF
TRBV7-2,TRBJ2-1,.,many,TGTGCCAGCGGGCGAAGGAATGAGCAGTTCTTC,CASGRRNEQFF
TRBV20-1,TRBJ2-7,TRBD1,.,TGCAGTGCCAGGACAGGTCCTGGGCGCTACTACGAGCAGTACTTC,CSARTGPGRYYEQYF
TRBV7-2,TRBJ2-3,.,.,TGTGCCAGCAGCTCCAGACTTCTCACAGATACGCAGTATTTT,CASSSRLLTDTQYF
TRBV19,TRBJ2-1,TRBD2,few,TGTGCCAGTGACAGTAGCGGGCAAAGCTCCTACAATGAGCAGTTCTTC,CASDSSGQSSYNEQFF
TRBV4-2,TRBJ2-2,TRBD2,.,TGTGCCAGCAGCCACATCGGCACGGGTCGGATCCGGGGGGGCACCGGGGAGCTGTTTTTT,CASSHIGTGRIRGGTGELFF
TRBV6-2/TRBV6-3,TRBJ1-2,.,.,TGTGCCAGCAGACCGGCCGGCAGGGGCCTTTTTGGCTACACCTTC,CASRPAGRGLFGYTF
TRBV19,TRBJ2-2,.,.,TGTGCCACCGCTCGGCACAAGCTGAACACCGGGGAGCTGTTTTTT,CATARHKLNTGELFF
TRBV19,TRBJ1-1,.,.,TGTGCCAGTAGTACCTCATTGGGACAGAACACTGAAGCTTTCTTT,CASSTSLGQNTEAFF
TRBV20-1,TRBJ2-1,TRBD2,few,TGCAGTGCTAGAGGGCTAGCGGGGGAGCAGTTCTTC,CSARGLAGEQFF
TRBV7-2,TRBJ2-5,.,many,TGTGCCAGCATTCGACAGGGAGGGACCCAGTACTTC,CASIRQGGTQYF
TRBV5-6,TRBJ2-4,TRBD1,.,TGTGCCAGCAGCTACGCACAGGGGGCGCCCAAAAACATTCAGTACTTC,CASSYAQGAPKNIQYF
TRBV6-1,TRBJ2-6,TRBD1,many,TGTGCCAGCACCCCTCTGACAGGGCCTACTGGGGCCAACGTCCTGACTTTC,CASTPLTGPTGANVLTF
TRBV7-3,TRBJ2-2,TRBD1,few,TGTGCCAGCAGCCGCACAGGGGGGTCCACCGGGGAGCTGTTTTTT,CASSRTGGSTGELFF
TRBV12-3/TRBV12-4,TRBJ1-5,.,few,TGTGCCAGCAGTTTATCCCGTCAGAATCAGCCCCAGCATTTT,CASSLSRQNQPQHF
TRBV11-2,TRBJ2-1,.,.,TGTGCCAGTCTACAGTGGGGCCCTTTTTCTAATGAGCAGTTCTTC,CASLQWGPFSNEQFF
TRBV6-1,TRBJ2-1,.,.,TGTGCCAGCAGTGAAGCGCAGGGGGGCTCCTACAATGAGCAGTTCTTC,CASSEAQGGSYNEQFF